Sequencing of this TCR beta chain was carried out in a study of blood T cell repertoires in COVID-19. Study context: Sample material is recorded as cDNA or gDNA derived from T cells, B-cell-depleted T cells, or PBMCs.

Study processing details: Reference gene primer amplification gave nucleated cell count estimates. Some clones are missing from TCRdb's copy, which holds only in-frame ones; the method was immunoSEQ multiplex PCR. V and J calls and clone size are copied from that table; D and trimming were computed from the DNA. The table lists 270,000 or so clones, more than 75% of them singletons. In germline, CDR1 is SNHLY, CDR2 FYNNEI. The V end was cut by 2 bases, the J end by 4 bases, with 11 bases between. This CDR3 spans 15 amino acids. Study members were between roughly 18 and 100 years old and lived in about two dozen US regions. Those designated as exposed participants met a COVID-19 case within 2 weeks before study entry. This clone was seen more than once but under ten times.

The receptor comes from a woman in her forties or fifties who had been exposed to COVID-19. Sequencing input: PBMCs or T cells enriched from blood (not recorded which). The gene calls are TRBV2 and TRBJ1-4; D perhaps matches TRBD1 (6 bases). Here the CDR3 reads CASSEPGRGNEKLFF. The DNA for the CDR3 is TGTGCCAGCAGTGAACCGGGCAGGGGTAATGAAAAACTGTTTTTT.